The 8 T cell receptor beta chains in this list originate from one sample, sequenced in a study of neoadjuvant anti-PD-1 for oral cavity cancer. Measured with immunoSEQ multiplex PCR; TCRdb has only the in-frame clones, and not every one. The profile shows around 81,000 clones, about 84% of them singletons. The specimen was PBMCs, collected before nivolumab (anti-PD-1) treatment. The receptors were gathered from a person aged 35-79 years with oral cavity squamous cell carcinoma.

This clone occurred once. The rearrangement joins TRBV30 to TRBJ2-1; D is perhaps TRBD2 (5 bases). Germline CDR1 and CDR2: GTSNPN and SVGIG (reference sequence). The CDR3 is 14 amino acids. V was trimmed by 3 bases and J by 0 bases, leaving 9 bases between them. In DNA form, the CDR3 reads TGTGCCTGGAGGGGTCGGGGCTCCTACAATGAGCAGTTCTTC. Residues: CAWRGRGSYNEQFF.

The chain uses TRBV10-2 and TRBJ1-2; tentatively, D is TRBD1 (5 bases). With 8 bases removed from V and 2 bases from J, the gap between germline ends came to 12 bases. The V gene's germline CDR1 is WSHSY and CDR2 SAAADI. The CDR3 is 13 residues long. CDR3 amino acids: CASGTDPNYGYTF. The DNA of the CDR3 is TGCGCCAGCGGGACCGATCCAAACTATGGCTACACCTTC.

In DNA form, the CDR3 reads TGTGCCAGCAGCGTAGGTAGCTGGAACACTGAAGCTTTCTTT. It translates to CASSVGSWNTEAFF. The gene calls are TRBV9 and TRBJ1-1; D uncertain. This CDR3 contains 14 residues. Trimming removed 0 bases at V and 1 base at J, with 7 bases between. Germline V CDR1 and CDR2: SGDLS, YYNGEE.

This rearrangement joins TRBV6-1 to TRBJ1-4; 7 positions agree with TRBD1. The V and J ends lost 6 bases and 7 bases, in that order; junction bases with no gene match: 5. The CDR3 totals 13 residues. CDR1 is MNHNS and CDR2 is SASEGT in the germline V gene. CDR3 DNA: TGTGCCAGCAGAGGGACAGTTAGTGAAAAACTGTTTTTT. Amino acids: CASRGTVSEKLFF.

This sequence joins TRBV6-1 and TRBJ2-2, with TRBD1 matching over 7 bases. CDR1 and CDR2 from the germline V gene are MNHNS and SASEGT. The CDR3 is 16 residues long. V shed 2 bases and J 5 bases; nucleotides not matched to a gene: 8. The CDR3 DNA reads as TGTGCCAGCAGTGAATTGACAGGGAGTCGGACCGGGGAGCTGTTTTTT. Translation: CASSELTGSRTGELFF.

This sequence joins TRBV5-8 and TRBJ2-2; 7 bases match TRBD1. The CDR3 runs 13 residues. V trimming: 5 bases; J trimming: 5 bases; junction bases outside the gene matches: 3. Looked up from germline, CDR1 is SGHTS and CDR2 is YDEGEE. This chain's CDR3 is CASRKTGTGELFF. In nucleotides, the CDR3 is TGTGCCAGCAGGAAGACAGGGACCGGGGAGCTGTTTTTT.

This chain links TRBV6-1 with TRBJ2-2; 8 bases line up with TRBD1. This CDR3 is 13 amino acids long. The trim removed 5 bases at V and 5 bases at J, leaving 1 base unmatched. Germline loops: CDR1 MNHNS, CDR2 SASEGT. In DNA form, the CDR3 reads TGTGCCAGCAGTACAGGGGGAACCGGGGAGCTGTTTTTT. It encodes CASSTGGTGELFF.

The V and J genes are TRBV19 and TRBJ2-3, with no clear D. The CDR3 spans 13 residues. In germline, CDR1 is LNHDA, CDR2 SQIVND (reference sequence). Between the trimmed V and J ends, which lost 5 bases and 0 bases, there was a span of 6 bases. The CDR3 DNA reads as TGTGCCAGTAGTCCATCTAGCACAGATACGCAGTATTTT. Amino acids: CASSPSSTDTQYF.